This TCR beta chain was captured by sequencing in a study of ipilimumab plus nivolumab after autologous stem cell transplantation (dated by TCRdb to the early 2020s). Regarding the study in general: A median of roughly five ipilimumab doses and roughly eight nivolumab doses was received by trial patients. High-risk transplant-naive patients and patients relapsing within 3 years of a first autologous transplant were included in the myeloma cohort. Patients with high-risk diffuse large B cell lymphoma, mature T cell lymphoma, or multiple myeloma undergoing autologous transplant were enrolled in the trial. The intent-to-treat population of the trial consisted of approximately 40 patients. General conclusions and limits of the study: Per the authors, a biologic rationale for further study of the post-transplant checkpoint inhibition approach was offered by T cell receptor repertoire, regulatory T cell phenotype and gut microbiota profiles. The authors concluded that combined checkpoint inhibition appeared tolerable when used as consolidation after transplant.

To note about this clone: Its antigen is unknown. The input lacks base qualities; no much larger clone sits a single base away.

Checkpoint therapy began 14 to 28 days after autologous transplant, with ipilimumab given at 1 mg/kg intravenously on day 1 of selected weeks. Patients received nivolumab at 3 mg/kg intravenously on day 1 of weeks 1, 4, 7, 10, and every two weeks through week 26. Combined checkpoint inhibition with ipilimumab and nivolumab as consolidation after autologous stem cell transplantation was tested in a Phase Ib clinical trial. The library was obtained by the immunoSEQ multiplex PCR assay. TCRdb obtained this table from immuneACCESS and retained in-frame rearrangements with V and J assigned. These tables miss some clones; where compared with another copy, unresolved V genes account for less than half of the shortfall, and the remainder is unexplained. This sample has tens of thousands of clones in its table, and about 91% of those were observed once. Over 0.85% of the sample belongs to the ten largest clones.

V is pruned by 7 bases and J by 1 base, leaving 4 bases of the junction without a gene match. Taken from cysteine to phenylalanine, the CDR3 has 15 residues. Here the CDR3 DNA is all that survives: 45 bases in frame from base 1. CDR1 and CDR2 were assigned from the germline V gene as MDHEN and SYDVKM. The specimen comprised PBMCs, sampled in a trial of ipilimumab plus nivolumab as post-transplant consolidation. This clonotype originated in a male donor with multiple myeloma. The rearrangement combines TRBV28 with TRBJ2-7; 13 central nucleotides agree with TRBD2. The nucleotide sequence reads TGTGCCAGCAAGGAACTAGCGGGAGGGTCCTACGAGCAGTACTTC. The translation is CASKELAGGSYEQYF.